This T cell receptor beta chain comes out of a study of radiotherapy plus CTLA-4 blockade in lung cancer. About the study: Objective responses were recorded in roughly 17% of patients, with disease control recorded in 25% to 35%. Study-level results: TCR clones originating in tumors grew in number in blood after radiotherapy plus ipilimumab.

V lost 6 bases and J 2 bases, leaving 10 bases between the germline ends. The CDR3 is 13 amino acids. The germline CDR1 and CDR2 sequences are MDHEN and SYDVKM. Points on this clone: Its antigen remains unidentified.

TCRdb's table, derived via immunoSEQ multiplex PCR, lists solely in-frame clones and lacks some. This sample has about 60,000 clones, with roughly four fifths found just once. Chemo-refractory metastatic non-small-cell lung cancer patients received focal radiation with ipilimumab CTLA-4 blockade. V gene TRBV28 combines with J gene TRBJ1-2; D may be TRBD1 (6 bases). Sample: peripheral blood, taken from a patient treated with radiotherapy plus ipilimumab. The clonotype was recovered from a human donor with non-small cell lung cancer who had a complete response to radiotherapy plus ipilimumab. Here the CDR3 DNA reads TGTGCCAGCAGGAGGGGGTTGAACTATGGCTACACCTTC. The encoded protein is CASRRGLNYGYTF.